These 14 T cell receptor beta chains were all obtained from the same sample, sequenced in a study of blood T cell repertoires in COVID-19 (dated by TCRdb to 2020 to 2021). The library relied on the immunoSEQ multiplex PCR assay. TCRdb took this table from immuneACCESS and kept in-frame rearrangements with V and J called. Such tables lack part of the clones; where checked against another copy, unresolved V genes explain under half of the gap, and the rest is unexplained. Within this sample are under 55,000 clones, with around 80% of them counted one time only. The top ten hold roughly 19% of the sample. Input material: peripheral blood. These receptors came from a man aged 65 to 79 with acute or convalescent COVID-19.

The V gene is TRBV12-3 or TRBV12-4, the J gene TRBJ1-3; 8 nucleotides align to TRBD1. The CDR3 has 13 amino acids. V lost 6 bases to trimming and J lost 7 bases; unmatched junction nucleotides: 5. In nucleotides, the CDR3 is TGTGCCAGCAGCCTGGACAGGGTGAACACCATATATTTT. Its translation: CASSLDRVNTIYF.

The chain has TRBV6-2 or TRBV6-3 and TRBJ1-5, with 9 bases aligning to TRBD1. This CDR3 has 16 amino acids. Germline V gives CDR1 MNHEY, CDR2 SVGEGT. V dropped 0 bases and J dropped 2; count of bases not matched to a gene: 2. The CDR3 sequence: CASSYSTGGGNQPQHF. The CDR3 DNA follows: TGTGCCAGCAGTTACTCGACAGGGGGTGGCAATCAGCCCCAGCATTTT.

The chain joins TRBV28 to TRBJ1-1; D is unclear. Germline CDR1 is MDHEN and CDR2 is SYDVKM. V lost 3 bases to trimming and J lost 5 bases, with 10 bases between them. This CDR3 comprises 13 residues. CDR3 sequence (DNA): TGTGCCAGCAGTTTGGCCGGAGGAACTGAAGCTTTCTTT. Translation: CASSLAGGTEAFF.

This chain connects TRBV7-2 to TRBJ2-5, with 9 bases matching TRBD2. J was trimmed by 4 bases and V by 5 bases; bases with no gene match: 8. This CDR3 is 15 amino acids long. Germline V gives CDR1 SGHTA, CDR2 FQGNSA. Here the CDR3 reads CASSQAAGGLETQYF. Here the CDR3 DNA reads TGTGCCAGCAGCCAGGCCGCGGGGGGGCTAGAGACCCAGTACTTC.

The chain links TRBV27 to TRBJ1-2; D is perhaps TRBD1 (5 bases). The germline CDR1 and CDR2 sequences are MNHEY and SMNVEV (reference sequence). This CDR3 is 15 amino acids long. Trimming shortened V by 7 bases and J by 4 bases, and 19 bases separated the two germline ends. CDR3 sequence: CASKSRQGFFYGYTF. The DNA of the CDR3 is TGTGCCAGCAAGAGTAGGCAGGGATTTTTCTATGGCTACACCTTC.

The rearrangement uses TRBV19 and TRBJ1-1; no reliable D call. Germline CDR1 and CDR2: LNHDA and SQIVND (reference sequence). Trimming took 3 bases from V and 1 from J, leaving 24 bases between them. The CDR3 is 19 residues long. CDR3 sequence: CASSMGGLTVRRENTEAFF. The CDR3 DNA follows: TGTGCCAGTAGTATGGGAGGTTTAACAGTCCGACGCGAGAACACTGAAGCTTTCTTT.

The J gene is TRBJ1-5, the V gene TRBV19, with 7 bases lining up with TRBD1. CDR3 length: 15 amino acids. Looked up from germline, CDR1 is LNHDA and CDR2 is SQIVND (reference sequence). V shed 7 bases and J 1 base; nucleotides not matched to a gene: 7. The CDR3 nucleotides read TGTGCCAGTACCTTGACAGGGACCAGCAATCAGCCCCAGCATTTT. Amino acids: CASTLTGTSNQPQHF.

The V gene is TRBV6-6, the J gene TRBJ1-3; D is possibly TRBD1 (5 bases). V dropped 2 bases and J dropped 0 bases, with 11 bases sitting between them. CDR1 and CDR2 from the germline V gene are MNHNY and SVGAGI (reference sequence). The CDR3 spans 16 residues. CDR3 sequence reads: CASSYGDSGSGNTIYF. The CDR3 DNA reads TGTGCCAGCAGTTACGGGGACTCCGGCTCTGGAAACACCATATATTTT.

This clone was observed a handful of times. This sequence joins TRBV7-9 and TRBJ2-2, with 9 bases identical to TRBD2. The CDR3 runs 18 residues. With 4 bases clipped from V and 2 bases from J, the junction kept 11 bases outside the gene matches. Germline V CDR1 and CDR2: SEHNR, FQNEAQ (reference sequence). The CDR3 sequence is CASSSLLRRGGNTGELFF. The CDR3 bases are TGTGCCAGCAGCTCCCTACTCAGGCGGGGGGGCAACACCGGGGAGCTGTTTTTT.

In its sample, this clone was seen once. The V gene is TRBV4-2, the J gene TRBJ1-2; D is uncertain. The CDR3 runs to 14 residues. The V gene's germline CDR1 is LGHNA and CDR2 YNFKEQ. V dropped 0 bases and J dropped 2 bases, with 7 bases sitting between them. In nucleotides, the CDR3 is TGTGCCAGCAGCCAAGATCTTACAAACTATGGCTACACCTTC. The encoded protein is CASSQDLTNYGYTF.

This clone came up a few times. The rearrangement uses TRBV7-2 and TRBJ1-6; the D is unclear. This CDR3 has 16 amino acids. V was pared by 5 bases and J by 0 bases, with 11 bases between. Germline CDR1 SGHTA, CDR2 FQGNSA. CDR3 DNA sequence: TGTGCCAGCAGCACATACAGCAGCTCCTATAATTCACCCCTCCACTTT. This gives the protein CASSTYSSSYNSPLHF.

About this clone: One junction end disagrees with the germline gene, perhaps due to a read error. The CDR3: CASSPKTGLENF. CDR3 nucleotides: TGTGCCAGCAGCCCGAAGACGGGACTAGAGAACTTC. The V call is TRBV7-9, the J call TRBJ2-5; 8 bases map to TRBD2. The CDR3 totals 12 residues. Germline assignment: CDR1 SEHNR and CDR2 FQNEAQ (reference sequence).

This chain uses TRBV5-1 with TRBJ2-2; 8 bases are shared with TRBD1. This CDR3 comprises 15 residues. Germline lookup yields CDR1 SGHRS and CDR2 YFSETQ. Trimming took 3 bases from V and 8 from J; bases not matched to a gene: 9. The CDR3 DNA reads TGCGCCAGCAGCTCTTCGACAGGGGAGGAGGGGGAGCTGTTTTTT. It translates to CASSSSTGEEGELFF.

This clone has at least ten counts. J is TRBJ1-1 and V is TRBV5-1, with D possibly TRBD1 on 5 matching bases. The CDR3 length is 14 residues. The germline V gene has CDR1 SGHRS and CDR2 YFSETQ. V shed 0 bases and J shed 5 bases, with 11 bases lying between them. The CDR3 coding sequence is TGCGCCAGCAGCTTGGCCGGGGGAGGGACTGAAGCTTTCTTT. Amino acid sequence: CASSLAGGGTEAFF.